This entry features one T cell receptor (beta chain) sequence. Its target is not known. The CDR3 runs 14 residues. Germline-derived CDR1 and CDR2 are ENHRY and SYGVKD. Trimming shortened V by 6 bases and J by 0 bases, and 10 bases separated the two germline ends. The data stem from a study of shared clonotypes between healthy human individuals. Background on the study: The study drew on two women and three men aged 18 to 49 as donors. Points from the study as a whole: Naive subsets tended to show greater estimated richness than memory subsets.

Produced via immunoSEQ multiplex PCR; TCRdb's table is partial and in-frame only. Among about 1,800,000 clones listed, about 95% were seen once. Naivety among CD8 cells was defined by CD45RO negativity and positive CCR7 selection, thereby excluding terminally differentiated effector memory CD45RA+ cells. Recent vaccinations or acute infections were absent in the healthy HIV-negative adult donors. Adult Caucasians living in Nashville, Tennessee made up all of the donors. Sequencing was carried out using naive CD8+ T cells sorted from blood. The rearrangement uses TRBV10-3 and TRBJ2-3; tentative D call: TRBD2 (6 bases). This clonotype was obtained from a man between 18 and 29 years old in good health. The chain's CDR3 is CAIRLTSSTDTQYF. As DNA, the CDR3 is TGTGCCATCAGGCTGACTAGTAGCACAGATACGCAGTATTTT.